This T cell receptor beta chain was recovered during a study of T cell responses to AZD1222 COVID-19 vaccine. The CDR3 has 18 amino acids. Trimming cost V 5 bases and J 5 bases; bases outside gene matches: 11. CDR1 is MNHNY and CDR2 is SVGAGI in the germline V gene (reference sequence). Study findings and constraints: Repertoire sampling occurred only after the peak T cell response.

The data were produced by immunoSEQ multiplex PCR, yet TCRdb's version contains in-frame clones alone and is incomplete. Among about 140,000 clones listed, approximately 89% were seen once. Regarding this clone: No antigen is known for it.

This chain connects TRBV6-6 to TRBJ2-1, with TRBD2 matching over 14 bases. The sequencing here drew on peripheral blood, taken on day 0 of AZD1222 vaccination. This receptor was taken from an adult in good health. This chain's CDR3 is CASSLFRLAGGLDNEQFF. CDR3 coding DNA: TGTGCCAGCAGTCTTTTCCGACTAGCGGGAGGGTTAGACAATGAGCAGTTCTTC.